A single sample is the source of the 3 T cell receptor beta chains below, sequenced in a study of T cells in Graves' hyperthyroidism and ophthalmopathy. Amplified regions were TCR beta CDR3 sequences from RNA transcripts. RT-PCR in the first round (using the HTBI primer set) targeted the TCR CDR3. TCRdb re-analysed the multiplex PCR reads in MiXCR, keeping a single row per CDR3 protein. Of hundreds of thousands of distinct CDR3 sequences listed, more than 14% are singletons. Specimen: blood. These receptors all come from a woman between 50 and 59 years old with Graves' ophthalmopathy.

The J gene is TRBJ1-2, the V gene TRBV6-1, with D tentatively TRBD1 (5 bases). The CDR3 has 14 amino acids. Germline V gene data show CDR1 as MNHNS and CDR2 as SASEGT. Trimming removed 6 bases at V and 3 bases at J, with 14 bases between. The CDR3 here is CASRPTLGDYGYTF. The CDR3 DNA follows: TGTGCCAGCAGGCCCACCTTGGGGGACTATGGCTACACCTTC.

V and J are TRBV12-5 and TRBJ1-2; the D is unclear. This CDR3 has 10 residues. V lost 4 bases and J 12 bases, leaving 9 bases between the germline ends. Per germline, CDR1 LGHNT and CDR2 FRNRAP. Here the CDR3 reads CASGSRGHTF. The DNA of the CDR3 is TGTGCTAGTGGTTCCCGAGGCCACACCTTC.

In this sample, this clonotype turned up many times. The rearrangement links TRBV7-3 to TRBJ2-3; D is uncertain. The CDR3 is 16 amino acids. V was trimmed by 4 bases and J by 5 bases, leaving 19 bases between them. CDR1 is SGHTA and CDR2 is FQGTGA in the germline V gene. The CDR3 region is CASSSMVGQVGDTQYF. The DNA for the CDR3 is TGTGCCAGCAGCTCCATGGTAGGCCAAGTTGGAGATACGCAGTATTTT.